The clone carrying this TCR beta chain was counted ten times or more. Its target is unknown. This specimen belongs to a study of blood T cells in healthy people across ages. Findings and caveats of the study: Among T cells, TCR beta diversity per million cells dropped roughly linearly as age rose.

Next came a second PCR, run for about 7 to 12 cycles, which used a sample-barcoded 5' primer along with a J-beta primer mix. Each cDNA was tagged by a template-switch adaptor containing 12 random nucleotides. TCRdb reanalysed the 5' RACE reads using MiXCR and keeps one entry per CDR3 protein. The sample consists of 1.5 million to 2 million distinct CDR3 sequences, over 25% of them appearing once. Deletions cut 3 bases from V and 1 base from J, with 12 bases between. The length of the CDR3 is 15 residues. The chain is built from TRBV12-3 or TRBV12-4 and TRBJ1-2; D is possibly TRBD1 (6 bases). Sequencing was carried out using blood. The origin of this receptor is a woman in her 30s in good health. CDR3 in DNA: TGTGCCAGCAGTTTGCCGGCAGGGGTTAACTATGGCTACACCTTC. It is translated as CASSLPAGVNYGYTF.